This record concerns one TCR beta chain sequence. CDR3 length equals 16 residues. V shed 3 bases and J shed 0 bases, with 13 bases lying between them. Germline V gene data show CDR1 as SGHRS and CDR2 as YFSETQ. This record belongs to a study of blood T cell repertoires in COVID-19. Study context: Material from acute and convalescent COVID-19 was sourced from the United States, Italy and Spain. Sources were T cells, B-cell-depleted T cells, or PBMCs; the material itself was cDNA or gDNA.

Under the authors' procedure: Quantification of nucleated cells was approximated via reference gene primer amplification. Using immunoSEQ multiplex PCR, the repertoire was profiled, and TCRdb retains in-frame clones only, with some absent. V, J and clone size were drawn from that table, and D and trimming were deduced from the DNA. In the table there are more than 80,000 clones, 85% to 90% of which are singletons. This clonotype was sampled from a human donor with active COVID-19. The donor label of this sample is uncertain. The sample consisted of peripheral blood. The V call is TRBV5-1, the J call TRBJ2-1, with a weak D call TRBD2 (6 bases). The CDR3 bases are TGCGCCAGCAGCTCTGGGGGGTCGAGCTCCTACAATGAGCAGTTCTTC. This gives the protein CASSSGGSSSYNEQFF. The whole variable domain, remainder taken from reference TRBV5-1 and TRBJ2-1, is KAGVTQTPRYLIKTRGQQVTLSCSPISGHRSVSWYQQTPGQGLQFLFEYFSETQRNKGNFPGRFSGRQFSNSRSEMNVSTLELGDSALYLCASSSGGSSSYNEQFFGPGTRLTVL.